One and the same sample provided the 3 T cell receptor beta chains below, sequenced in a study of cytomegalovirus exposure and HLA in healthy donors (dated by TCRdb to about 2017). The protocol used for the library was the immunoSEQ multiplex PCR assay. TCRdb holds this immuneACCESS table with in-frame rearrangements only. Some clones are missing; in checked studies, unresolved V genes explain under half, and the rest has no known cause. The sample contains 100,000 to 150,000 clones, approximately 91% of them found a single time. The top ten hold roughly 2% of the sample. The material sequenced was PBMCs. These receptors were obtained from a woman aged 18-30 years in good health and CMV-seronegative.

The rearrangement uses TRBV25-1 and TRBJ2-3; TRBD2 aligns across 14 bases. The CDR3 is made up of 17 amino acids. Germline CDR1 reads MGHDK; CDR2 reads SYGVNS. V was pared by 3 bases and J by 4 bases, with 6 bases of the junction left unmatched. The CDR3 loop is CASSDQGLAGVADTQYF. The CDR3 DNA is TGTGCCAGCAGTGACCAGGGACTAGCGGGAGTCGCAGATACGCAGTATTTT.

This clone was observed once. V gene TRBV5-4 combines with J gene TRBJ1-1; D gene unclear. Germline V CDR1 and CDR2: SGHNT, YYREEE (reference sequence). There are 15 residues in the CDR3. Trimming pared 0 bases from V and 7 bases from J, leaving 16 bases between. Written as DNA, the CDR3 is TGTGCCAGCAGCTTGGACGCAGTGGTTTACGATGAAGCTTTCTTT. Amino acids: CASSLDAVVYDEAFF. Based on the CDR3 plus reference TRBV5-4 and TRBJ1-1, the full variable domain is ETGVTQSPTHLIKTRGQQVTLRCSSQSGHNTVSWYQQALGQGPQFIFQYYREEENGRGNFPPRFSGLQFPNYSSELNVNALELDDSALYLCASSLDAVVYDEAFFGQGTRLTVV.

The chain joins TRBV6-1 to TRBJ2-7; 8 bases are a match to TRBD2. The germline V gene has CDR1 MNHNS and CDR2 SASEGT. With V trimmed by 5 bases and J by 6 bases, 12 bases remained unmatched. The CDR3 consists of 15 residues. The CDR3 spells CASSPREGVGAEQYF. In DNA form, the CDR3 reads TGTGCCAGCAGTCCCCGGGAGGGGGTCGGGGCCGAGCAGTACTTC.